The rows below give T cell receptor beta chains drawn from one sample of a study of cytomegalovirus exposure and HLA in healthy donors. Sequencing was performed with immunoSEQ multiplex PCR; in TCRdb, only in-frame clones are kept and a portion is missing. The data show about 250,000 clones, with more than 85% seen just once and 9.5% to 15% held by the top ten. Sample: PBMCs. The receptors stem from a man between 18 and 35 years old in good health and CMV-seropositive. Both conserved end residues are part of each CDR3. The D gene is left open where the match is weak. Clone size is given for some rows only: seen once, a few or many times, or a class if the clone is expanded.

clone size: few
D gene: NA
J gene: TRBJ1-1
V gene: TRBV19
CDR3 protein: CASNLNTEAFF

clone size: NA
D gene: NA
J gene: TRBJ1-2
V gene: TRBV11-2
CDR3 protein: CASSTRGGYTF

clone size: NA
D gene: NA
J gene: TRBJ1-5
V gene: TRBV29-1
CDR3 protein: CSVGLNQNQPQHF

clone size: NA
D gene: NA
J gene: TRBJ1-3
V gene: TRBV4-3
CDR3 protein: CASSQDRARVSGNTIYF

clone size: NA
D gene: TRBD1
J gene: TRBJ1-1
V gene: TRBV28
CDR3 protein: CASTKIQGVSEAFF

clone size: NA
D gene: TRBD1
J gene: TRBJ2-1
V gene: TRBV29-1
CDR3 protein: CSAGQGAYEQFF

clone size: NA
D gene: TRBD1
J gene: TRBJ2-7
V gene: TRBV7-6
CDR3 protein: CASSPGTGGEQYF

clone size: NA
D gene: TRBD2
J gene: TRBJ2-7
V gene: TRBV5-4
CDR3 protein: CASSLVGGTSIHEQYF

clone size: NA
D gene: TRBD2
J gene: TRBJ2-1
V gene: TRBV11-3
CDR3 protein: CASSSGGRAVNEQFF

clone size: NA
D gene: NA
J gene: TRBJ1-5
V gene: TRBV15
CDR3 protein: CATSRDRAGSAQPQHF

clone size: NA
D gene: TRBD2
J gene: TRBJ2-3
V gene: TRBV5-6
CDR3 protein: CASSWTSEFLTDTQYF

clone size: NA
D gene: NA
J gene: TRBJ2-5
V gene: TRBV4-1
CDR3 protein: CASSLPFQQETQYF

clone size: NA
D gene: TRBD1
J gene: TRBJ2-5
V gene: TRBV28
CDR3 protein: CASRSLGQGQETQYF

clone size: NA
D gene: TRBD1
J gene: TRBJ1-3
V gene: TRBV4-3
CDR3 protein: CASSLDRGTGNTIYF

clone size: NA
D gene: NA
J gene: TRBJ1-3
V gene: TRBV4-2
CDR3 protein: CASSPIVGDSGNTIYF

clone size: NA
D gene: NA
J gene: TRBJ2-7
V gene: TRBV30
CDR3 protein: CAWAEQYF

clone size: NA
D gene: TRBD2
J gene: TRBJ2-5
V gene: TRBV7-9
CDR3 protein: CASSLLAGVRETQYF

clone size: NA
D gene: TRBD2
J gene: TRBJ2-1
V gene: TRBV27
CDR3 protein: CASSLSIGASGSNEQFF

clone size: once
D gene: TRBD2
J gene: TRBJ2-4
V gene: TRBV19
CDR3 protein: CASTGGERTAAKNIQYF

clone size: NA
D gene: TRBD2
J gene: TRBJ2-5
V gene: TRBV29-1
CDR3 protein: CSVGGGSQETQYF

clone size: NA
D gene: TRBD2
J gene: TRBJ2-3
V gene: TRBV18
CDR3 protein: CASSPPGTSGRTDTQYF

clone size: NA
D gene: NA
J gene: TRBJ1-5
V gene: TRBV5-6
CDR3 protein: CASSLGGGFNQPQHF

clone size: NA
D gene: NA
J gene: TRBJ2-3
V gene: TRBV27
CDR3 protein: CASSLLAISTDTQYF

clone size: NA
D gene: TRBD1
J gene: TRBJ1-1
V gene: TRBV25-1
CDR3 protein: CASSPTGRGTEAFF

clone size: few
D gene: NA
J gene: TRBJ1-2
V gene: TRBV29-1
CDR3 protein: CSVVQGTYGYTF

clone size: NA
D gene: NA
J gene: TRBJ1-1
V gene: TRBV28
CDR3 protein: CASRGGTTEAFF

clone size: NA
D gene: TRBD1
J gene: TRBJ2-6
V gene: TRBV5-4
CDR3 protein: CASSSRTGSSGANVLTF

clone size: NA
D gene: NA
J gene: TRBJ1-2
V gene: TRBV29-1
CDR3 protein: CSVDDYGYTF

clone size: NA
D gene: NA
J gene: TRBJ2-3
V gene: TRBV9
CDR3 protein: CASSVATYLPSTDTQYF

clone size: NA
D gene: NA
J gene: TRBJ2-5
V gene: TRBV2
CDR3 protein: CASSGVFGPFETQYF

clone size: NA
D gene: TRBD1
J gene: TRBJ1-4
V gene: TRBV18
CDR3 protein: CASSALPGQAKLFF

clone size: NA
D gene: NA
J gene: TRBJ2-1
V gene: TRBV7-9
CDR3 protein: CASSQTSYNEQFF

clone size: NA
D gene: NA
J gene: TRBJ2-7
V gene: TRBV6-5
CDR3 protein: CASSYSRGAYEQYF

clone size: NA
D gene: NA
J gene: TRBJ1-1
V gene: TRBV5-4
CDR3 protein: CASSFLARGLTEAFF

clone size: NA
D gene: TRBD1
J gene: TRBJ1-2
V gene: TRBV29-1
CDR3 protein: CSTEGAGYGYTF

clone size: NA
D gene: NA
J gene: TRBJ1-1
V gene: TRBV6-5
CDR3 protein: CASTQGHPNEAFF

clone size: NA
D gene: TRBD2
J gene: TRBJ2-3
V gene: TRBV11-1
CDR3 protein: CASSLARLAGVTDTQYF

clone size: NA
D gene: NA
J gene: TRBJ2-7
V gene: TRBV5-1
CDR3 protein: CASSPTGASSYEQYF

clone size: NA
D gene: TRBD2
J gene: TRBJ2-1
V gene: TRBV13
CDR3 protein: CASTPASGSLYEQFF

clone size: NA
D gene: NA
J gene: TRBJ2-7
V gene: TRBV4-2
CDR3 protein: CASSEPGASYEQYF

clone size: NA
D gene: NA
J gene: TRBJ1-2
V gene: TRBV7-9
CDR3 protein: CASSFDRNGYTF